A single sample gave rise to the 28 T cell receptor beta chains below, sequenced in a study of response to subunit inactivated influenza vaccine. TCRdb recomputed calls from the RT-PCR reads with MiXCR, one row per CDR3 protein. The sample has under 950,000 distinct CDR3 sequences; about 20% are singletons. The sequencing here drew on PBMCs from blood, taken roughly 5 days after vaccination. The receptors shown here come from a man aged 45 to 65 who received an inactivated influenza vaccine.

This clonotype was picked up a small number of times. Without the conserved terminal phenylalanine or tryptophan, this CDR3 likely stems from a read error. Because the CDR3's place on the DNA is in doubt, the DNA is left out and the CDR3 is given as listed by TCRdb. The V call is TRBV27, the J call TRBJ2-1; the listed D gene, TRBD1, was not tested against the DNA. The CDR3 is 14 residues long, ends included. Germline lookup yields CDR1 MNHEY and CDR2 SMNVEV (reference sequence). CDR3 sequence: CASPTRAQGALDLI.

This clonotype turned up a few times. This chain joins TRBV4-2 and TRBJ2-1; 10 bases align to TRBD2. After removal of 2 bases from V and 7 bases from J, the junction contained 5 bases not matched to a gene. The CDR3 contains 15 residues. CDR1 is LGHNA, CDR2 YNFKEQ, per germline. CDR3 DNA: TGTGCCAGCAGCCAACTAGCGGGAGCGCCGAATGAGCAGTTCTTC. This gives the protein CASSQLAGAPNEQFF.

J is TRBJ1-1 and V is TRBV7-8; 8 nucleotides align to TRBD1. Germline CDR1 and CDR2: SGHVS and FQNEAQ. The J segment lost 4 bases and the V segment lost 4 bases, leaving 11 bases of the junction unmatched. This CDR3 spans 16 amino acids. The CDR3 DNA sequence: TGTGCCAGCAGCTACTTCGGACAGGGAGGGTCCACTGAAGCTTTCTTT. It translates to CASSYFGQGGSTEAFF.

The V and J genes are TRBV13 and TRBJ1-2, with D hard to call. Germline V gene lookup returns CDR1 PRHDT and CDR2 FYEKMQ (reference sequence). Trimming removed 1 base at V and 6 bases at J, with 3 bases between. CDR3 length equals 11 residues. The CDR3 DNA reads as TGTGCCAGCAGCTTAGTGGATGGCTACACCTTC. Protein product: CASSLVDGYTF. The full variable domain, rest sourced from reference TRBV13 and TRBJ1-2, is AAGVIQSPRHLIKEKRETATLKCYPIPRHDTVYWYQQGPGQDPQFLISFYEKMQSDKGSIPDRFSAQQFSDYHSELNMSSLELGDSALYFCASSLVDGYTFGSGTRLTVV.

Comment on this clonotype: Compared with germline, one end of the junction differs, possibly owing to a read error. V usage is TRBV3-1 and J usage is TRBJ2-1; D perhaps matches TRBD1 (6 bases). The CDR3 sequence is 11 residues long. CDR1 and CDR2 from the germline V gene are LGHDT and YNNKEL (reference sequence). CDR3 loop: CASRQDREQFF. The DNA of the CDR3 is TGTGCCAGCAGACAAGACAGGGAGCAGTTCTTC.

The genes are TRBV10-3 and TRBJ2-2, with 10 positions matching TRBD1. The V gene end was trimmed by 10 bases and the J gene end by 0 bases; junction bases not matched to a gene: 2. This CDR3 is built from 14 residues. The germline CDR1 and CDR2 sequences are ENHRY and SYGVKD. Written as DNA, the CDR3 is TGTGCCACGGACAGGGGGACGAACACCGGGGAGCTGTTTTTT. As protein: CATDRGTNTGELFF.

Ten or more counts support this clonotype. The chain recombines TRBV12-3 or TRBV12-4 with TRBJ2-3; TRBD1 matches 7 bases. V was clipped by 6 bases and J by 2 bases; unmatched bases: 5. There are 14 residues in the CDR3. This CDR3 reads CASRPTGVTDTQYF. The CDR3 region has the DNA TGTGCCAGCAGACCCACAGGGGTCACAGATACGCAGTATTTT.

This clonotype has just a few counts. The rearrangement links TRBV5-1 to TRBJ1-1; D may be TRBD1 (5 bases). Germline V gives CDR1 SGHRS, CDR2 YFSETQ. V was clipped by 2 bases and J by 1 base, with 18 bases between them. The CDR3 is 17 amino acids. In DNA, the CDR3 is TGCGCCAGCAGCTTTCGGTCCCGGGGGTTCGGGAACACTGAAGCTTTCTTT. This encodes CASSFRSRGFGNTEAFF.

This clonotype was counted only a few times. The CDR3 DNA sequence: TGTGCCAGCAGTACCCTGGTGAAGGCCTACGAGCAGTACTTC. Amino acid sequence: CASSTLVKAYEQYF. The chain joins TRBV11-2 to TRBJ2-7; unclear D gene. The V gene lost 6 bases and the J gene lost 2 bases, with 14 bases spanning the gap. Germline CDR1 reads SGHAT; CDR2 reads FQNNGV. The CDR3 spans 14 residues.

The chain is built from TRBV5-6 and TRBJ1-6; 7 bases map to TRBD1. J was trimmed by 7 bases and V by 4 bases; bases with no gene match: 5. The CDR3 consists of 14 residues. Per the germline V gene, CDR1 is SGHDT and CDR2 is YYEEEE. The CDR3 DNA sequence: TGTGCCAGCAGCAAGGGACAGAGAAATTCACCCCTCCACTTT. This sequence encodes CASSKGQRNSPLHF.

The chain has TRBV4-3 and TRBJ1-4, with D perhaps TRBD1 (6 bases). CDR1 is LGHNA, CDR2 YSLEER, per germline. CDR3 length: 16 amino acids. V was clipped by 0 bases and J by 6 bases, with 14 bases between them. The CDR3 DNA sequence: TGCGCCAGCAGCCAAGATTACCGGGGGCTTGATGAAAAACTGTTTTTT. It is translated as CASSQDYRGLDEKLFF.

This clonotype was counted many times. The CDR3 bases are TGTGCCAGCAGAACCCGAACGACGGCAAACTATGGCTACACCTTC. Translation gives CASRTRTTANYGYTF. The V and J genes are TRBV6-1 and TRBJ1-2; D unclear. CDR3 length equals 15 residues. Germline loops: CDR1 MNHNS, CDR2 SASEGT. V lost 6 bases to trimming and J lost 2 bases, with 16 bases between them.

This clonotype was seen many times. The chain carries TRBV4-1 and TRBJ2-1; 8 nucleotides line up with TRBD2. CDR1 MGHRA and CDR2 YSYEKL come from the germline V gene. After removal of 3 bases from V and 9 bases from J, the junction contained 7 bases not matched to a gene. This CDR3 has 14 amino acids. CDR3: CASSQPRRGVEQFF. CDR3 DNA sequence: TGCGCCAGCAGCCAGCCCCGGCGGGGGGTTGAGCAGTTCTTC.

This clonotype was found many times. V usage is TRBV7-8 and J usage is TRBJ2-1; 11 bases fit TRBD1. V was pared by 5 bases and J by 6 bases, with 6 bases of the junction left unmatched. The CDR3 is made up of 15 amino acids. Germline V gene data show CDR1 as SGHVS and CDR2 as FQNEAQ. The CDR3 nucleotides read TGTGCCAGCAGCCTCGGACAGGGGGCTCTCAATGAGCAGTTCTTC. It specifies CASSLGQGALNEQFF.

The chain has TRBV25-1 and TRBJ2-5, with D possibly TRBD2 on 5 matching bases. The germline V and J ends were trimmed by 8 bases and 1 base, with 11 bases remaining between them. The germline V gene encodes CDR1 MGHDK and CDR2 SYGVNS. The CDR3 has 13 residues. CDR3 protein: CASEQAGQETQYF. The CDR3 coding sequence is TGTGCCAGCGAGCAGGCGGGCCAAGAGACCCAGTACTTC.

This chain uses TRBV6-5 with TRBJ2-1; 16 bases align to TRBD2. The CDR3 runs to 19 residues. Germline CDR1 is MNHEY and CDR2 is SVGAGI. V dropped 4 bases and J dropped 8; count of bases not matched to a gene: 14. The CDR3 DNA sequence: TGTGCCAGCAGTTCCCCCGAAGGGACTAGCGGGAGGGCCCCCCATGAGCAGTTCTTC. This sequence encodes CASSSPEGTSGRAPHEQFF.

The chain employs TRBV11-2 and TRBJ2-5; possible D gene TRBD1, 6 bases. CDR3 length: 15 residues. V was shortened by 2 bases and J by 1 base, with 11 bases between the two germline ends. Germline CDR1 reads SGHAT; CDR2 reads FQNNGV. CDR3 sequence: CASSLLLGGQETQYF. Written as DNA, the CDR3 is TGTGCCAGCAGCTTACTTTTAGGGGGCCAAGAGACCCAGTACTTC.

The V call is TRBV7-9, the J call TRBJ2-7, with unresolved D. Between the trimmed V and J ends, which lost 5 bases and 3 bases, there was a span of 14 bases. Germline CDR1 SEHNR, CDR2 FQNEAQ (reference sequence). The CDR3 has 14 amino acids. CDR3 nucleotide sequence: TGTGCCAGCAGCCACACATCGGGCTTCTACGAGCAGTACTTC. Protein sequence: CASSHTSGFYEQYF.

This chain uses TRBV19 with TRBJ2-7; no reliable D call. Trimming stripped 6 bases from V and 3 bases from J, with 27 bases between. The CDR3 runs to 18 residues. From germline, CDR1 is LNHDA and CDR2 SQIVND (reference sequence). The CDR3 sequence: CASRSPRRPDGGSYEQYF. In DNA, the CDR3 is TGTGCCAGTAGAAGCCCCAGAAGACCCGACGGCGGTAGCTACGAGCAGTACTTC.

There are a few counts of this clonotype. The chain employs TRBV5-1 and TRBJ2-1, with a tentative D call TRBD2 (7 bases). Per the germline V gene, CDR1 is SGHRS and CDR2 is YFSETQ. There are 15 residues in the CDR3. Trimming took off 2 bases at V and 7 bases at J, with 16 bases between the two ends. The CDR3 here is CASSFDGGRGNEQFF. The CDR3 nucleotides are TGCGCCAGCAGCTTCGACGGGGGGCGAGGGAATGAGCAGTTCTTC.

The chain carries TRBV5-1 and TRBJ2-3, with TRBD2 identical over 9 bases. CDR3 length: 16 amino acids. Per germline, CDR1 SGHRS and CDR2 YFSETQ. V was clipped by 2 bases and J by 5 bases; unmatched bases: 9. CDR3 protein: CASSFEGTSTRDTQYF. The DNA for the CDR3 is TGCGCCAGCAGCTTTGAAGGGACTAGCACACGAGATACGCAGTATTTT.

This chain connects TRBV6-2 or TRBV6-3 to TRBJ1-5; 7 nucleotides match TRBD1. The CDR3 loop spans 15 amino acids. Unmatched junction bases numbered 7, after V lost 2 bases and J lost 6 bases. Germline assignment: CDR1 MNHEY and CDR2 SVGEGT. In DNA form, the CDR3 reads TGTGCCAGCAGTTACAGTCGCAGGGGGAGTCAGCCCCAGCATTTT. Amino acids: CASSYSRRGSQPQHF.

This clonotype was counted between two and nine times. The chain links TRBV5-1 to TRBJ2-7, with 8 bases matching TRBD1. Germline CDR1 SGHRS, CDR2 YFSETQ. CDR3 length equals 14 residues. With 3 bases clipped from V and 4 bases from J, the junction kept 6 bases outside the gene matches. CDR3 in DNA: TGCGCCAGCAGCTGGAGGACAGGGTTTTACGAGCAGTACTTC. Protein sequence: CASSWRTGFYEQYF.

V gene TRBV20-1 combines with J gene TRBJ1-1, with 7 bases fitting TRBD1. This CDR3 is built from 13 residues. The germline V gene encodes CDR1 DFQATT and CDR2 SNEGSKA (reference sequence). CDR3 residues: CSRGGRVGTEAFF. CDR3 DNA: TGCAGCCGAGGGGGCAGAGTAGGCACTGAAGCTTTCTTT.

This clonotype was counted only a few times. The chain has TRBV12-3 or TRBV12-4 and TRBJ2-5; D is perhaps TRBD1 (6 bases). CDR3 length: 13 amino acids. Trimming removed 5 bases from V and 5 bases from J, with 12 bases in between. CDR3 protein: CASSITGSETQYF. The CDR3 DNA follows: TGTGCCAGCAGTATTACAGGGTCGGAGACCCAGTACTTC.

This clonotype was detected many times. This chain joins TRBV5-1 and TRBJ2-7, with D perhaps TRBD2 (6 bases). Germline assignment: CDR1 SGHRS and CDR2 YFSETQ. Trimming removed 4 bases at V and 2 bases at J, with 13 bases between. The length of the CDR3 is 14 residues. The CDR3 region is CASSNLAKTYEQYF. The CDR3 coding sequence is TGCGCCAGCAGCAACCTAGCGAAGACCTACGAGCAGTACTTC.

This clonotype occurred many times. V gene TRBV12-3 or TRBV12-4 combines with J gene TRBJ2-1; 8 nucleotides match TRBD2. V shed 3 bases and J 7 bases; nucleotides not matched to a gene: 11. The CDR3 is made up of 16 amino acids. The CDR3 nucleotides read TGTGCCAGCAGTTTGACGGTAGCGGGGTTGAATAATGAGCAGTTCTTC. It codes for CASSLTVAGLNNEQFF.

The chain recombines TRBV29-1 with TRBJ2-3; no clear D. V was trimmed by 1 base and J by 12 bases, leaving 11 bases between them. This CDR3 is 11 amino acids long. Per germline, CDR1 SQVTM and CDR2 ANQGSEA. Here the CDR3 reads CSVEAALNQYF. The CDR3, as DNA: TGCAGCGTTGAAGCCGCACTTAATCAGTATTTT.